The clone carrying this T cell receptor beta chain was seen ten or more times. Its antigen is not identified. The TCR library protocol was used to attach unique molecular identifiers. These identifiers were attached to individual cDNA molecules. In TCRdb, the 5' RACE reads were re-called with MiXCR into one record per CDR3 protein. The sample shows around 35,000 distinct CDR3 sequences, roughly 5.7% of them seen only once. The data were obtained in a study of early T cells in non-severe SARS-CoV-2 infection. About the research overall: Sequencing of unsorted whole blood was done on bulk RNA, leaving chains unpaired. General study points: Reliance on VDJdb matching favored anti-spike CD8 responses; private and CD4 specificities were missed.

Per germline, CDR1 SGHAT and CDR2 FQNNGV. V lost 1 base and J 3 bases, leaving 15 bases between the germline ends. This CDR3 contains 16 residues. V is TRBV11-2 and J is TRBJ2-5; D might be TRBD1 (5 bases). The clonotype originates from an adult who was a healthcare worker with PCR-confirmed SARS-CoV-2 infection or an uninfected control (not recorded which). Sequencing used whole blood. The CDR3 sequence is CASSLVRHQGKETQYF. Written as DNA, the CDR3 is TGTGCCAGCAGCTTAGTCAGACATCAGGGAAAAGAGACCCAGTACTTC.